These 20 T cell receptor beta chains originate from one sample sequenced in a study of T-cell reconstitution after alpha-beta-depleted transplantation in children. As it was prepared, the TCRbeta library received unique molecular identifiers. TCRdb re-called the PCR reads through MiXCR, storing one row per CDR3 protein. The sample has almost 400,000 distinct CDR3 sequences; roughly 22% are singletons. This material consisted of PBMCs from the stem cell graft donor, taken from the stem cell graft. Receptor source: a human donor who donated a stem cell graft to a child with acute myeloid leukemia.

The table lists this clonotype with a few counts. The chain combines TRBV15 with TRBJ2-7, with TRBD1 matching over 9 bases. V was clipped by 5 bases and J by 6 bases; unmatched bases: 8. The germline V gene encodes CDR1 LNHNV and CDR2 YYDKDF (reference sequence). The CDR3 totals 14 residues. In DNA form, the CDR3 reads TGTGCCACCAGCCCCGTTGGGACAGGGTTCGAGCAGTACTTC. Translating gives CATSPVGTGFEQYF. Full variable domain (rest looked up from reference TRBV15 and TRBJ2-7): DAMVIQNPRYQVTQFGKPVTLSCSQTLNHNVMYWYQQKSSQAPKLLFHYYDKDFNNEADTPDNFQSRRPNTSFCFLDIRSPGLGDTAMYLCATSPVGTGFEQYFGPGTRLTVT.

Only a few counts were recorded for this clonotype. CDR3 loop: CASSQAVGLAGLGDTQYF. Here the CDR3 DNA reads TGTGCCAGCAGCCAAGCGGTGGGGCTAGCGGGTCTAGGAGATACGCAGTATTTT. The chain employs TRBV4-2 and TRBJ2-3, with 8 bases fitting TRBD2. Germline V gene data show CDR1 as LGHNA and CDR2 as YNFKEQ. The CDR3 is made up of 18 amino acids. V lost 1 base to trimming and J lost 5 bases; unmatched junction nucleotides: 14.

The rearrangement joins TRBV12-3 or TRBV12-4 to TRBJ2-7; maybe TRBD2 (6 bases). The CDR3 covers 15 residues. The ends were cut back, 4 bases at V and 3 bases at J, with 16 bases in the middle. The CDR3 nucleotides are TGTGCCAGCAGTTGGGGTCCGGGGGAAAACTACGAGCAGTACTTC. Amino acid sequence: CASSWGPGENYEQYF.

This clonotype came up a few times. The chain combines TRBV7-9 with TRBJ2-5; D is tentatively TRBD1 or TRBD2 (5 bases each). Trimming stripped 0 bases from V and 5 bases from J, with 16 bases between. Germline V gives CDR1 SEHNR, CDR2 FQNEAQ (reference sequence). This CDR3 has 16 amino acids. For the CDR3, the DNA is TGTGCCAGCAGCTTAGCCGGAGCGAGGGGACGGGAGACCCAGTACTTC. This sequence encodes CASSLAGARGRETQYF.

This clonotype was found a few times. The chain has TRBV11-1 and TRBJ2-1, with D possibly being TRBD2 (5 bases). The CDR3 loop spans 16 amino acids. The ends were cut back, 5 bases at V and 4 bases at J, with 18 bases in the middle. Germline loops: CDR1 SGHAT, CDR2 FQDESV (reference sequence). The CDR3 nucleotides are TGTGCCAGCAGCCCCCGGGAAGCGGTGTTGTACAATGAGCAGTTCTTC. Amino acids: CASSPREAVLYNEQFF.

This clonotype was seen more than once but under ten times. The chain is built from TRBV11-2 and TRBJ2-1; no clear D gene. CDR3 size: 18 residues. Between the trimmed V and J ends, which lost 2 bases and 0 bases, there was a span of 17 bases. The V gene's germline CDR1 is SGHAT and CDR2 FQNNGV. Written as DNA, the CDR3 is TGTGCCAGCAGCTTAAGGGCGACCGGGTTGAGCTCCTACAATGAGCAGTTCTTC. This encodes CASSLRATGLSSYNEQFF.

The genes are TRBV12-3 or TRBV12-4 and TRBJ2-5; the D gene could be TRBD1 or TRBD2 (6 bases each). The length of the CDR3 is 15 residues. With 5 bases removed from V and 5 bases from J, the gap between germline ends came to 18 bases. The CDR3: CASSLTVGGGETQYF. The CDR3 nucleotides are TGTGCCAGCAGTCTCACGGTGGGGGGCGGGGAGACCCAGTACTTC.

This clonotype was counted only a few times. The chain uses TRBV7-2 and TRBJ2-1; 7 bases are shared with TRBD2. In germline, CDR1 is SGHTA, CDR2 FQGNSA. J gave up 7 bases and V 5 bases, and 14 bases lay outside the gene matches. The CDR3 totals 16 residues. The chain's CDR3 is CASSPTFAGVRNEQFF. The CDR3 DNA reads TGTGCCAGCAGCCCAACCTTCGCGGGAGTACGGAATGAGCAGTTCTTC.

The genes are TRBV24-1 and TRBJ2-2, with D unresolved. Germline CDR1 is KGHDR and CDR2 is SFDVKD. Trimming took off 4 bases at V and 5 bases at J, with 13 bases between the two ends. This CDR3 spans 15 amino acids. DNA for the CDR3: TGTGCCACCAGTGAGCCGAACGTGGGGACCGGGGAGCTGTTTTTT. Protein product: CATSEPNVGTGELFF.

Only a few counts were recorded for this clonotype. CDR3 sequence: CASSPGSGGGELFF. The CDR3 nucleotides are TGTGCCAGCAGTCCCGGTTCGGGAGGTGGAGAGCTGTTTTTT. The gene calls are TRBV7-6 and TRBJ2-2, with 7 bases that match TRBD2. V shed 6 bases and J 11 bases; nucleotides not matched to a gene: 12. The CDR3 totals 14 residues. Looked up from germline, CDR1 is SGHVS and CDR2 is FNYEAQ. The full variable domain, rest sourced from reference TRBV7-6 and TRBJ2-2, is GAGVSQSPRYKVTKRGQDVALRCDPISGHVSLYWYRQALGQGPEFLTYFNYEAQQDKSGLPNDRFSAERPEGSISTLTIQRTEQRDSAMYRCASSPGSGGGELFFGEGSRLTVL.

This clonotype was counted only a few times. A much larger clone sits a single nucleotide away, making a read error possible. The gene calls are TRBV3-1 and TRBJ2-1; D call uncertain. Germline V gene data show CDR1 as LGHDT and CDR2 as YNNKEL (reference sequence). CDR3 size: 12 residues. The V end was cut by 1 base, the J end by 6 bases, with 4 bases between. The CDR3 DNA follows: TGTGCCAGCAGCCAAGTGGGCAATGAGCAGTTCTTC. It is translated as CASSQVGNEQFF.

This clonotype was counted only a few times. The chain is built from TRBV27 and TRBJ2-7, with TRBD2 matching over 7 bases. CDR3 size: 14 residues. Germline-derived CDR1 and CDR2 are MNHEY and SMNVEV (reference sequence). V trimming: 4 bases; J trimming: 6 bases; junction bases outside the gene matches: 9. The CDR3: CASSSSGEWGEQYF. In DNA, the CDR3 is TGTGCCAGCAGTTCCAGCGGGGAATGGGGCGAGCAGTACTTC.

The V gene is TRBV4-2, the J gene TRBJ2-7; 12 positions agree with TRBD2. There are 17 residues in the CDR3. With V trimmed by 8 bases and J by 5 bases, 16 bases remained unmatched. Germline V gene data show CDR1 as LGHNA and CDR2 as YNFKEQ. The CDR3 here is CASGPRGRTSGIDEQYF. For the CDR3, the DNA is TGTGCCAGCGGACCACGAGGACGGACTAGCGGGATCGACGAGCAGTACTTC.

This clonotype occurred many times. V and J are TRBV20-1 and TRBJ2-7; 9 positions agree with TRBD2. Trimming removed 6 bases from V and 5 bases from J; junction bases left unmatched: 8. In germline, CDR1 is DFQATT, CDR2 SNEGSKA (reference sequence). The CDR3 covers 13 residues. In DNA form, the CDR3 reads TGCAGTGCCTCGGGGCTAGCGGGAAACGAGCAGTACTTC. It specifies CSASGLAGNEQYF.

The chain joins TRBV5-1 to TRBJ2-3; D may be TRBD2 (5 bases). In germline, CDR1 is SGHRS, CDR2 YFSETQ. There are 15 residues in the CDR3. V lost 3 bases to trimming and J lost 2 bases, with 13 bases between them. CDR3 sequence (DNA): TGCGCCAGCAGCTGGTTGGACTCCAACACAGATACGCAGTATTTT. Protein product: CASSWLDSNTDTQYF.

The genes are TRBV7-3 and TRBJ2-1; 8 bases fit TRBD2. Germline CDR1 is SGHTA and CDR2 is FQGTGA. The CDR3 length is 17 residues. The V gene end was trimmed by 2 bases and the J gene end by 0 bases; junction bases not matched to a gene: 6. DNA of the CDR3: TGTGCCAGCAGCTTACTACCCCTAGCGGGCTCCTACAATGAGCAGTTCTTC. Translation gives CASSLLPLAGSYNEQFF.

This clonotype was seen a handful of times. The V call is TRBV28, the J call TRBJ2-7; D is uncertain. The CDR3 spans 14 residues. Trimming pared 2 bases from V and 2 bases from J, leaving 10 bases between. Germline-derived CDR1 and CDR2 are MDHEN and SYDVKM. DNA for the CDR3: TGTGCCAGCAGTTTAAAGCCCAGGACCTACGAGCAGTACTTC. Translation gives CASSLKPRTYEQYF. Combining the CDR3 with reference TRBV28 and TRBJ2-7 gives the whole variable domain DVKVTQSSRYLVKRTGEKVFLECVQDMDHENMFWYRQDPGLGLRLIYFSYDVKMKEKGDIPEGYSVSREKKERFSLILESASTNQTSMYLCASSLKPRTYEQYFGPGTRLTVT.

This chain links TRBV30 with TRBJ2-7; no definite D call. Between the trimmed V and J ends, which lost 3 bases and 3 bases, there was a span of 6 bases. Germline lookup yields CDR1 GTSNPN and CDR2 SVGIG (reference sequence). The CDR3 contains 11 residues. DNA for the CDR3: TGTGCCTGGAGCCTACTCTACGAGCAGTACTTC. Residues: CAWSLLYEQYF.

Many counts were recorded for this clonotype. At one boundary the junction diverges from the germline segment, which might be a read error. CDR3 loop: CSVESTSGTHDF. CDR3 DNA: TGCAGCGTTGAATCTACTAGCGGGACCCATGACTTC. V usage is TRBV29-1 and J usage is TRBJ2-7; TRBD2 aligns across 10 bases. Germline values: CDR1 SQVTM, CDR2 ANQGSEA. This CDR3 region has 12 residues.

This clonotype was seen ten or more times. The V and J genes are TRBV19 and TRBJ2-1; 12 bases match TRBD2. Germline values: CDR1 LNHDA, CDR2 SQIVND (reference sequence). V was clipped by 1 base and J by 7 bases; unmatched bases: 8. There are 17 residues in the CDR3. CDR3 nucleotide sequence: TGTGCCAGTAGTATAGTCAGGGCTAGCGGGAGGGGGAATGAGCAGTTCTTC. It translates to CASSIVRASGRGNEQFF.